This T cell receptor beta chain was recovered during a study of cytomegalovirus exposure and HLA in healthy donors. The wider study: The 130 or so validation repertoires, a later analysis reported, used the same platform as the approximately 700 first-cohort repertoires.

Trimming shortened V by 1 base and J by 6 bases, and 12 bases separated the two germline ends. Germline CDR1 SEHNR, CDR2 FQNEAQ (reference sequence). The CDR3 has 15 residues. TCRdb's copy holds only in-frame clones and misses some; the assay was immunoSEQ multiplex PCR. The repertoire holds 220,000 or so clones, 65% to 85% seen once, with over 13% in the top ten. The donors were members of the validation cohort, which comprised 120 subjects and was separate from the first cohort of roughly 700 subjects. Study-level results: Some public TCRs appeared in many individuals, while most sequences were rare.

This clone was recorded at least ten times. Its antigen is unidentified. The clonotype comes from a woman in her thirties in good health and CMV-seropositive. This chain uses TRBV7-9 with TRBJ2-2, with D unresolved. Sequencing input: PBMCs. CDR3 region: CASSLVPPGSGELFF. In nucleotides, the CDR3 is TGTGCCAGCAGCTTAGTACCACCGGGCTCCGGGGAGCTGTTTTTT.